This T cell receptor beta chain was profiled in a study of memory CD4+ T cells and cytomegalovirus serostatus. Regarding the study as a whole: The CMV-associated TCR signature appears largely within the CD4+ memory repertoire. Median bootstrapped AUC for CMV status was about 0.96 originally, around 0.91 US-trained.

As regards this clone: Antigen unknown.

Sequenced by immunoSEQ multiplex PCR; TCRdb stores in-frame clones only, minus some. Counted here are about 27,000 clones, 76% occurring once; the ten biggest clones make up over 1%. Single viable CD3+CD4+CD8-CD45RO+ cells were sorted as the memory CD4+ T cells. CMV serostatus came from serum IgG against pp150, pp28, p38, p52. Total CD4+ T cells were enriched by CD4 positive selection. After removal of 3 bases from V and 3 bases from J, the junction contained 0 bases not matched to a gene. The CDR3 contains 13 residues. Germline values: CDR1 ENHRY, CDR2 SYGVKD. The sequence derives from an adult in good health and CMV-seronegative. The chain links TRBV10-3 to TRBJ1-2; TRBD1 matches at 8 bases. Sequences were obtained from memory CD4+ T cells from blood. The CDR3 DNA reads TGTGCCATCAGTGAACAGGGGGACTATGGCTACACCTTC. Its protein product is CAISEQGDYGYTF.